These 31 T cell receptor beta chains originate from one sample sequenced in a study of blood T cells in healthy people across ages. Combining a sample-barcoded 5' primer with a J-beta primer mix, a second PCR ran for about 6 to 12 cycles. TCRdb re-called the 5' RACE reads through MiXCR, storing one row per CDR3 protein. Of hundreds of thousands of distinct CDR3 sequences listed, 20% to 30% are singletons. This same sample was also taken into another study, of T cells of mothers and their children.

The specimen sequenced was blood. The receptors shown here come from a boy between 10 and 17 years old in good health.

Ten or more counts support this clonotype. The J gene is TRBJ1-2, the V gene TRBV20-1; D is perhaps TRBD1 (5 bases). Germline lookup yields CDR1 DFQATT and CDR2 SNEGSKA (reference sequence). With 1 base removed from V and 8 bases from J, the gap between germline ends came to 11 bases. The CDR3 has 12 residues. In DNA form, the CDR3 reads TGCAGTGCTAGAGTGGGGGGGTACGGCTACACCTTC. This codes for CSARVGGYGYTF.

The V and J genes are TRBV7-2 and TRBJ2-5; D tentatively reads TRBD1 or TRBD2 (5 bases each). Germline lookup yields CDR1 SGHTA and CDR2 FQGNSA. The CDR3 sequence is 15 residues long. Trimming cost V 6 bases and J 1 base, with 15 bases left between them. The CDR3 DNA reads TGTGCCAGCAGTCGAAGTCCGGGGCCCCAAGAGACCCAGTACTTC. This translates into CASSRSPGPQETQYF. Complete variable domain (other parts from reference TRBV7-2 and TRBJ2-5): GAGVSQSPSNKVTEKGKDVELRCDPISGHTALYWYRQSLGQGLEFLIYFQGNSAPDKSGLPSDRFSAERTGGSVSTLTIQRTQQEDSAVYLCASSRSPGPQETQYFGPGTRLLVL.

V usage is TRBV6-2 or TRBV6-3 and J usage is TRBJ1-2, with D possibly TRBD1 on 5 matching bases. The CDR3 has 12 amino acids. Germline CDR1 reads MNHEY; CDR2 reads SVGEGT. With 2 bases removed from V and 7 bases from J, the gap between germline ends came to 8 bases. CDR3 in DNA: TGTGCCAGCAGTTACGGGGGAAGTGGCTACACCTTC. Protein sequence: CASSYGGSGYTF.

V is TRBV4-2 and J is TRBJ2-3; 7 bases match TRBD2. V shed 1 base, J shed 0 bases, and the junction held 19 bases outside the gene matches. The germline V gene encodes CDR1 LGHNA and CDR2 YNFKEQ. The length of the CDR3 is 21 residues. The CDR3 spells CASSQVPVTSVLVSSTDTQYF. The CDR3, as DNA: TGTGCCAGCAGCCAAGTACCCGTTACTAGCGTGTTGGTCTCTAGCACAGATACGCAGTATTTT.

V and J are TRBV2 and TRBJ2-5; 9 nucleotides agree with TRBD2. The DNA end favors TRBJ2-1, so the J call may be wrong. This CDR3 has 16 amino acids. Germline V lookup: CDR1 SNHLY, CDR2 FYNNEI. The CDR3 DNA follows: TGTGCCAGCAGTGATATAGCGGGGGAGCTCTACAATGAGCAGTTCTTC. The encoded protein is CASSDIAGELYNEQFF.

This clonotype was counted between two and nine times. V and J are TRBV28 and TRBJ2-4, with 13 positions matching TRBD2. In germline, CDR1 is MDHEN, CDR2 SYDVKM. This CDR3 contains 17 residues. Trimming removed 5 bases from V and 2 bases from J; junction bases left unmatched: 6. The CDR3 nucleotides are TGTGCCAGCAGTCCAGGGGGACTAGCGGGAACCAAAAACATTCAGTACTTC. Protein: CASSPGGLAGTKNIQYF.

In its sample, this clonotype was seen once. A clone one base away is much larger, so this may be a read error. V is TRBV7-6 and J is TRBJ2-5, with TRBD1 identical over 9 bases. The CDR3 is 13 residues long. Germline CDR1 and CDR2: SGHVS and FNYEAQ. Trimming removed 7 bases from V and 3 bases from J; junction bases left unmatched: 3. The CDR3 is CASNRDREETQYF. The CDR3 DNA is TGTGCCAGCAACCGGGACAGGGAAGAGACCCAGTACTTC.

This clonotype was found a few times. The rearrangement uses TRBV29-1 and TRBJ2-7; 7 bases agree with TRBD1. The V gene's germline CDR1 is SQVTM and CDR2 ANQGSEA. CDR3 length: 10 residues. V shed 6 bases, J shed 6 bases, and the junction held 2 bases outside the gene matches. The CDR3 sequence is CSVGTVEQYF. CDR3 bases: TGCAGCGTGGGGACAGTCGAGCAGTACTTC.

The chain joins TRBV12-3 or TRBV12-4 to TRBJ2-5; tentatively, D is TRBD1 (8 bases). V was cut by 7 bases and J by 5 bases, with 14 bases left in between. The CDR3 totals 13 residues. As DNA, the CDR3 is TGTGCCAGCAAGCGGGGACAGGAGGAGACCCAGTACTTC. Residues: CASKRGQEETQYF.

The V call is TRBV3-1, the J call TRBJ2-5; 12 nucleotides line up with TRBD2. The V and J ends lost 6 bases and 5 bases, in that order; junction bases with no gene match: 7. Germline V gives CDR1 LGHDT, CDR2 YNNKEL (reference sequence). The CDR3 has 15 amino acids. The chain's CDR3 is CASRASGGAWETQYF. The CDR3 region has the DNA TGTGCCAGCAGAGCTAGCGGGGGGGCATGGGAGACCCAGTACTTC.

This chain's CDR3 is CASSQGGPYTGELFF. As DNA, the CDR3 is TGCGCCAGCAGCCAGGGCGGGCCGTACACCGGGGAGCTGTTTTTT. The genes are TRBV4-1 and TRBJ2-2; tentative D call: TRBD2 (5 bases). The CDR3 runs to 15 residues. Trimming took 3 bases from V and 3 from J, leaving 11 bases between them. Germline-derived CDR1 and CDR2 are MGHRA and YSYEKL.

This clonotype was observed many times. The chain joins TRBV9 to TRBJ1-2; D gene unclear. This CDR3 comprises 11 residues. Trimming removed 5 bases at V and 2 bases at J, with 4 bases between. Germline CDR1 is SGDLS and CDR2 is YYNGEE. CDR3 DNA: TGTGCCAGCAGTGTAAACTATGGCTACACCTTC. Residues: CASSVNYGYTF.

A few counts support this clonotype. The chain is built from TRBV3-1 and TRBJ2-7; TRBD1 matches at 9 bases. V shed 2 bases, J shed 0 bases, and the junction held 2 bases outside the gene matches. Germline CDR1 is LGHDT and CDR2 is YNNKEL (reference sequence). The CDR3 contains 15 residues. The chain's CDR3 is CASSQPTGGSYEQYF. CDR3 nucleotides: TGTGCCAGCAGCCAACCGACAGGGGGCTCCTACGAGCAGTACTTC.

This clonotype was detected only a few times. The rearrangement joins TRBV7-2 to TRBJ2-3; 7 bases are a match to TRBD2. The ends lost 4 bases at V and 3 bases at J; junction bases unmatched: 10. This CDR3 comprises 16 residues. CDR1 SGHTA and CDR2 FQGNSA come from the germline V gene. This chain's CDR3 is CASSSGESGITDTQYF. CDR3 DNA sequence: TGTGCCAGCAGCTCGGGGGAGAGCGGGATTACAGATACGCAGTATTTT.

Ten or more counts support this clonotype. The genes are TRBV6-4 and TRBJ2-2; TRBD2 might be the D (5 bases). This CDR3 is 14 amino acids long. CDR1 MRHNA and CDR2 SNTAGT come from the germline V gene. Deletions cut 5 bases from V and 5 bases from J, with 12 bases between. The CDR3 spells CASSQISETGELFF. Here the CDR3 DNA reads TGTGCCAGCAGTCAAATTAGCGAAACCGGGGAGCTGTTTTTT.

In its sample, this clonotype was seen a few times. This rearrangement joins TRBV7-9 to TRBJ2-1, with D tentatively TRBD2 (5 bases). TRBJ2-7 matches the DNA end more closely, so the J call is doubtful. Germline V CDR1 and CDR2: SEHNR, FQNEAQ (reference sequence). The CDR3 spans 14 residues. Written as DNA, the CDR3 is TGTGCCAGCTCAGACACGGGGAACTCCTACGAGCAGTACTTC. This translates into CASSDTGNSYEQYF.

The chain has TRBV20-1 and TRBJ2-4; D is undetermined. CDR3 length equals 13 residues. Looked up from germline, CDR1 is DFQATT and CDR2 is SNEGSKA (reference sequence). The V end lost 3 bases, the J end lost 2 bases, and 8 bases lay between the germline ends. The CDR3 region is CSASGRTKNIQYF. The CDR3 nucleotides are TGCAGTGCTAGTGGTAGAACCAAAAACATTCAGTACTTC.

The chain has TRBV29-1 and TRBJ2-7, with TRBD1 as a possible D gene (6 bases). This CDR3 has 12 amino acids. CDR1 and CDR2 from the germline V gene are SQVTM and ANQGSEA. V was shortened by 7 bases and J by 2 bases, with 12 bases between the two germline ends. The CDR3 sequence is CSADRPPYEQYF. In DNA, the CDR3 is TGCAGCGCCGACAGGCCCCCCTACGAGCAGTACTTC.

The rearrangement links TRBV20-1 to TRBJ2-3; D might be TRBD2 (5 bases). Trimming took 4 bases from V and 0 from J, leaving 11 bases between them. The germline V gene has CDR1 DFQATT and CDR2 SNEGSKA (reference sequence). CDR3 length equals 14 residues. The CDR3 DNA sequence: TGCAGTGCTAATCGACTACCTAGCACAGATACGCAGTATTTT. Amino acid sequence: CSANRLPSTDTQYF.

The V and J genes are TRBV29-1 and TRBJ2-1; 8 bases are shared with TRBD2. The CDR3 is made up of 15 amino acids. Looked up from germline, CDR1 is SQVTM and CDR2 is ANQGSEA. The trim removed 4 bases at V and 1 base at J, leaving 6 bases unmatched. The CDR3 DNA reads as TGCAGCGTTGTTCTCCTAGCGGGTTCCTACAATGAGCAGTTCTTC. The encoded protein is CSVVLLAGSYNEQFF.

This clonotype was counted a few times. The rearrangement joins TRBV9 to TRBJ1-2; 9 bases fit TRBD1. With 3 bases clipped from V and 8 bases from J, the junction kept 8 bases outside the gene matches. This CDR3 is 14 amino acids long. Looked up from germline, CDR1 is SGDLS and CDR2 is YYNGEE. The CDR3 region has the DNA TGTGCCAGCAGCGCATCACAGGGGGCGCGGGGCTACACCTTC. Its protein is CASSASQGARGYTF.

The genes are TRBV12-3 or TRBV12-4 and TRBJ2-7; D is uncertain. Between the trimmed V and J ends, which lost 1 base and 7 bases, there was a span of 8 bases. This CDR3 has 12 amino acids. CDR3 nucleotides: TGTGCCAGCAGTTTAGTGGTGTGGGAGCAGTACTTC. Its protein product is CASSLVVWEQYF.

The sample holds a few counts of this clonotype. V gene TRBV7-2 combines with J gene TRBJ2-5; D assignment may be TRBD1 or TRBD2 (5 bases each). The closer fit of TRBJ2-7 to the DNA end suggests the J call may be wrong. The CDR3 is made up of 15 amino acids. Germline CDR1 is SGHTA and CDR2 is FQGNSA. The CDR3 bases are TGTGCCAGCAGCTTAGCGGGGGATACCTCCTACGAGCAGTACTTC. As protein: CASSLAGDTSYEQYF.

This chain connects TRBV10-3 to TRBJ2-4, with a tentative D call TRBD2 (6 bases). Trimming stripped 3 bases from V and 8 bases from J, with 8 bases between. Germline V gene sequence: CDR1 ENHRY, CDR2 SYGVKD. The CDR3 contains 12 residues. CDR3 in amino acids: CAISDTGDIQYF. The CDR3 DNA is TGTGCCATCAGTGATACGGGGGACATTCAGTACTTC.

There are a few counts of this clonotype. The rearrangement uses TRBV6-5 and TRBJ2-1; 12 nucleotides align to TRBD2. Trimming took 1 base from V and 4 from J; bases not matched to a gene: 5. The CDR3 runs 17 residues. Germline CDR1 reads MNHEY; CDR2 reads SVGAGI. CDR3: CASSYFLGTSGYNEQFF. CDR3 in DNA: TGTGCCAGCAGTTACTTCCTAGGGACTAGCGGGTACAATGAGCAGTTCTTC.

This clonotype was counted only a few times. J is TRBJ1-4 and V is TRBV20-1; D unclear. Germline V CDR1 and CDR2: DFQATT, SNEGSKA (reference sequence). The CDR3 sequence is 15 residues long. V was pared by 0 bases and J by 6 bases, with 14 bases between. As DNA, the CDR3 is TGCAGTGCTAGAGATTCTGGTTATGGAGATGAAAAACTGTTTTTT. Translation gives CSARDSGYGDEKLFF.

This clonotype was observed a few times. This chain uses TRBV20-1 with TRBJ2-5, with 8 bases matching TRBD2. With the DNA end fitting TRBJ2-7 better, the J assignment may be wrong. The CDR3 contains 10 residues. Germline V gives CDR1 DFQATT, CDR2 SNEGSKA (reference sequence). CDR3 in amino acids: CSVGLDEQYF. For the CDR3, the DNA is TGCAGTGTGGGACTAGACGAGCAGTACTTC.

The chain employs TRBV7-6 and TRBJ2-2, with D tentatively TRBD2 (5 bases). Deletions cut 1 base from V and 3 bases from J, with 9 bases between. This CDR3 is 15 amino acids long. Germline lookup yields CDR1 SGHVS and CDR2 FNYEAQ. In DNA form, the CDR3 reads TGTGCCAGCAGCTTAGACGGGATCGACACCGGGGAGCTGTTTTTT. Protein sequence: CASSLDGIDTGELFF.

The chain joins TRBV6-6 to TRBJ2-7, with D perhaps matching TRBD1 (6 bases). Germline CDR1 and CDR2: MNHNY and SVGAGI (reference sequence). V lost 5 bases, J lost 2 bases, and 13 bases lay in between. The CDR3 runs 14 residues. CDR3 region: CASSMGDTAYEQYF. DNA of the CDR3: TGTGCCAGCAGTATGGGGGACACAGCCTACGAGCAGTACTTC.

The gene calls are TRBV19 and TRBJ2-4, with D unresolved. Germline V gives CDR1 LNHDA, CDR2 SQIVND (reference sequence). The length of the CDR3 is 15 residues. V lost 3 bases and J lost 12, with 21 bases in between. The CDR3 coding sequence is TGTGCCAGTAGTATGATGTGGGCTAGTTTCATTCCTCAGTACTTC. Translation gives CASSMMWASFIPQYF.

The rearrangement uses TRBV14 and TRBJ2-1; D is possibly TRBD2 (5 bases). CDR1 is SGHDN and CDR2 is FVKESK in the germline V gene. CDR3 length: 13 residues. V lost 5 bases, J lost 4 bases, and 9 bases lay in between. Written as DNA, the CDR3 is TGTGCCAGCAGCTTCAGACTATACAATGAGCAGTTCTTC. Its translation is CASSFRLYNEQFF.